Presented here are 2 T cell receptor beta chains from one specimen sequenced in a study of T cells in Graves' hyperthyroidism and ophthalmopathy. Authors of the study amplified TCR beta CDR3 regions from RNA transcripts. A set of HTBI primers served as the primers for a first-round RT-PCR of the TCR CDR3. Each CDR3 protein is one row after TCRdb ran MiXCR on the multiplex PCR reads. The sample records around 600,000 distinct CDR3 sequences, 13% to 15% being singletons. The sample comprised blood. The receptor set was obtained from a woman in her 50s with Graves' ophthalmopathy.

This clonotype was picked up a small number of times. The chain carries TRBV6-1 and TRBJ1-1; possibly TRBD1 for D (5 bases). V lost 5 bases to trimming and J lost 3 bases, with 22 bases between them. CDR3 length: 17 amino acids. The germline V gene has CDR1 MNHNS and CDR2 SASEGT. This CDR3 is CASSQGGGPRWDTEAFF. The CDR3 bases are TGTGCCAGCAGTCAGGGCGGGGGTCCTAGGTGGGACACTGAAGCTTTCTTT.

This clonotype was counted many times. The chain is built from TRBV20-1 and TRBJ1-1, with a possible D match to TRBD1 (5 bases). The CDR3 extends over 11 amino acids. Germline V gene data show CDR1 as DFQATT and CDR2 as SNEGSKA (reference sequence). Trimming cost V 3 bases and J 3 bases, with 5 bases left between them. The CDR3 region is CSASRDTEAFF. As DNA, the CDR3 is TGCAGTGCTAGCAGGGACACTGAAGCTTTCTTT.